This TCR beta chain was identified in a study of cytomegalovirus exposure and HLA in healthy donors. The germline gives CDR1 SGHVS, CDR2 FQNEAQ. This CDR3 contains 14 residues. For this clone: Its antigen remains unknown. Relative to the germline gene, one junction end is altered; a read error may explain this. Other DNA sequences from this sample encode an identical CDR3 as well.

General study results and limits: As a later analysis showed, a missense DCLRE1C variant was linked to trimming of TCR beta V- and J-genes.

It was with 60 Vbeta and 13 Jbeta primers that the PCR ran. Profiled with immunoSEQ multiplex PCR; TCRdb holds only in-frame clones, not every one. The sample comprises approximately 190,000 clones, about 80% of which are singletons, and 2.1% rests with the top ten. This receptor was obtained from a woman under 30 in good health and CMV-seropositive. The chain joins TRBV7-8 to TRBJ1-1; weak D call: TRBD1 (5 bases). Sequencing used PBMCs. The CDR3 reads CASSFLGGDTEAFF. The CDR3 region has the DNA TGTGCCAGTAGCTTCCTCGGGGGGGACACTGAAGCTTTCTTT.